This record covers a single TCR beta chain. No antigen is known for it. One base away there is no much larger clone; base qualities are not given. For sequencing, an Illumina HiSeq 2500 was employed. TCR beta libraries were prepared by quantitative 5'-RACE with molecular barcodes. Processing in the source paper ran as follows. A new computational method, built on a probabilistic model of VDJ rearrangement, was used to identify disease-linked TCR variants. TCRdb cleaned the public reads at Q25 with fastp, built clones with MiXCR and kept in-frame beta chains. Under each unique CDR3 protein, matching rows form one entry showing the most common genes and DNA. TCRdb's processing, not the authors' own work, is the source of the V and J calls. For this sample there are 700,000 to 850,000 distinct CDR3 sequences; roughly 10% appear just once. In total, the top ten clones hold more than 0.5% of the sample.

The entry originates in a study of CD8 T cells in ankylosing spondylitis (dated by TCRdb to the late 2010s). About the investigation overall: T cell receptor beta repertoires were profiled in healthy donors and ankylosing spondylitis patients so that disease-linked TCR variants could be found. The full study cohort was made up of about 24 ankylosing spondylitis patients and over 90 healthy donors. Peripheral blood samples were taken, and synovial fluid was additionally collected from ankylosing spondylitis patients.

The CDR3 starts with the cysteine, ends with the phenylalanine, and has 16 residues. Only the CDR3 region is kept as DNA, spanning 48 bases read in frame from base 1. Reading the germline V gene gives CDR1 SGHRS and CDR2 YFSETQ. V lost 3 bases and J lost 7 bases, and the count of bases not matched to a germline gene is 13. Results and caveats for the whole study, not just this receptor: Some motif variants were previously reported in synovial fluid and blood of reactive arthritis patients, suggesting common disease-initiation mechanisms. Blood from ankylosing spondylitis patients appeared to be characterized by a TCR beta motif made up of under 10 highly homologous amino acid variants. Significant enrichment of the disease-linked clones was reported in matched synovial fluid samples from ankylosing spondylitis patients. In peripheral blood, the disease-linked clones were found at relatively low frequencies and had a CD8+ phenotype.

The TCR originated in a male donor with ankylosing spondylitis. The chain is encoded by TRBV5-1 joined to TRBJ2-1; TRBD2 fits 7 bases in the junction. What was sequenced was blood, either unsorted or a sorted T cell fraction (not recorded which). The DNA sequence is TGCGCCAGCAGCTCGTTAGCGGGTGCCTCGGCTAATGAGCAGTTCTTC. Translation gives CASSSLAGASANEQFF.